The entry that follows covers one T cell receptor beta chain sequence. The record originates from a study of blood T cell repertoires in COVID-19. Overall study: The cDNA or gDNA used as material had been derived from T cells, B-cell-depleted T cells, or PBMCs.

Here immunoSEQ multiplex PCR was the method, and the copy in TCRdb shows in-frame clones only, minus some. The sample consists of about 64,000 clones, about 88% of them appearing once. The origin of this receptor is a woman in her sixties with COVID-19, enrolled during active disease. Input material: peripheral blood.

The CDR3 region is CASSQEMSKGLAGELFF. CDR3 coding DNA: TGCGCCAGCAGCCAAGAAATGTCTAAGGGGCTCGCCGGGGAGCTGTTTTTT. The chain uses TRBV4-3 and TRBJ2-2; D possibly corresponds to TRBD1 (5 bases). V gave up 0 bases and J gave up 6 bases, with 17 bases separating them. The CDR3 sequence is 17 residues long. CDR1 and CDR2 (germline): LGHNA, YSLEER.